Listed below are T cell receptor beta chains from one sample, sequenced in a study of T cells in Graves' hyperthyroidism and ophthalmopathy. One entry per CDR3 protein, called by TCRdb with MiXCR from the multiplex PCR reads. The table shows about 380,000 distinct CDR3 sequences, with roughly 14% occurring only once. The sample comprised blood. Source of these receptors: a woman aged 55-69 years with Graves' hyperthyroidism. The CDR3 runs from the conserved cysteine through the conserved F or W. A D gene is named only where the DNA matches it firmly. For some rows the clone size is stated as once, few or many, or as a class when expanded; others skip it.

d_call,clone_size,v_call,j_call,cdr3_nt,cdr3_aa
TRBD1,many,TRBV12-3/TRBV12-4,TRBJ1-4,TGTGCCAGCAGCCCCACCGGGACAGGGAGAGAAAAACTGTTTTTT,CASSPTGTGREKLFF
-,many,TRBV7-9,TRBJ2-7,TGTGCCAGCAGCTTCGTCGGACACTGGGCCTACTCCTACGAGCAGTACTTC,CASSFVGHWAYSYEQYF
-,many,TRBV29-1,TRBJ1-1,TGCAGCGTTGTTAGGCAGTCCGAAGCTTTCTTT,CSVVRQSEAFF
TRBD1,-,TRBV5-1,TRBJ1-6,TGCGCCAGCAGCCTCGGGACAGAAGGGATATGGAATTCACCCCTCCACTTT,CASSLGTEGIWNSPLHF
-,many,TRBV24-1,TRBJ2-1,TGTGCCACCAGTGATTCCGGGACATCTACCCGGCGGGAGCAGTTCTTC,CATSDSGTSTRREQFF
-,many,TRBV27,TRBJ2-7,TGTGCCAGCGCCTCTCGGGGGATTTCCTACGAGCAGTACTTC,CASASRGISYEQYF
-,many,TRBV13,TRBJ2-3,TGTGCCAGCAGCTTACTTGGGTTCAGCACAGATACGCAGTATTTT,CASSLLGFSTDTQYF
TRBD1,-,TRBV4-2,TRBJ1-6,TGTGCCAGCAGCCAAGAGCCGCCTAGGACAGGATCAAATTCACCCCTCCACTTT,CASSQEPPRTGSNSPLHF
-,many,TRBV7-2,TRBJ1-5,TGTGCCAGCAGCCCCTTTCGGAATAGCAATCAGCCCCAGCATTTT,CASSPFRNSNQPQHF
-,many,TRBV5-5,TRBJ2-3,TGTGCCAGCAGCATAAGTACCGGGAGCGCACAGTATTTT,CASSISTGSAQYF
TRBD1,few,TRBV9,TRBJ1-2,TGTGCCAGCAGCGGAGGTCAGGGGGCTAACTATGGCTACACCTTC,CASSGGQGANYGYTF
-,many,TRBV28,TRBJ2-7,TGTGCCAGCAGTTTATCAGGGCCAACCTACGAGCAGTACTTC,CASSLSGPTYEQYF
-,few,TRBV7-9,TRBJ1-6,TGTGCCAGCAGCTTTCGGGACCCAACTAATTCACCCCTCCACTTT,CASSFRDPTNSPLHF
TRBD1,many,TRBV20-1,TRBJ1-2,TGCAGTGCTGGCACCCCAGGGGGGGACACCTTC,CSAGTPGGDTF
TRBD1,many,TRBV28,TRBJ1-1,TGTGCCAGCAGCTCCAGGGGGATCACTGAAGCTTTCTTT,CASSSRGITEAFF
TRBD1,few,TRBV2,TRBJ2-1,TGTGCCAGCAGCGCGGACAGGCCAACCTACAATGAGCAGTTCTTC,CASSADRPTYNEQFF
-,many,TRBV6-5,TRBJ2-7,TGTGCCAGCAGTTACTCAGGGTCGGGTTGGGAGTACGAGCAGTACTTC,CASSYSGSGWEYEQYF
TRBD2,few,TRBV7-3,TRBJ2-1,TGTGCCGGGACTTTAGGCGGGAGGGGTTACAATGAGCAGTTCTTC,CAGTLGGRGYNEQFF
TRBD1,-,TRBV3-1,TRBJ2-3,TGTACCAGCAGCCAAGGGACAGCTCTGGGATCAGATACGCAGTATTTT,CTSSQGTALGSDTQYF
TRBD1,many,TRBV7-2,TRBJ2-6,TGTGCCAGCAGCCCTTGGGGACAGGCTAGCTCTGGGGCCAACGTCCTGACTTTC,CASSPWGQASSGANVLTF
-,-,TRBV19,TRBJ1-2,TGTGCCAGTAGTATGGGGGGAGGGATGACCTATGGCTACACCTTC,CASSMGGGMTYGYTF
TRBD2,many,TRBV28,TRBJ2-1,TGTGCCAGCAGTTTAGGGGGACTAGTAGGCGGTGAGCAGTTCTTC,CASSLGGLVGGEQFF
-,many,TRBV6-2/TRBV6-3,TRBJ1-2,TGTGCCAGCAGCCGTGGCAGGGAGGGCTATGGCTACACCTTC,CASSRGREGYGYTF
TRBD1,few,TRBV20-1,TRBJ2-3,TGCAGTGCCTATACTCGACAGGGGGCGTCGACAGATACGCAGTATTTT,CSAYTRQGASTDTQYF
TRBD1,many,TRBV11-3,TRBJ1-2,TGTGCCAGCAGCCCGGGACAGACATATGGCTACACCTTC,CASSPGQTYGYTF
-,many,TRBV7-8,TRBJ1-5,TGTGCCAGCAGCTTAGATCGCGGGCAGCCCCAGCATTTT,CASSLDRGQPQHF
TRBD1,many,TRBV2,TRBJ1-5,TGTGCCAGCAGGGAGACAGGGGGCAAGTATCAGCCCCAGCATTTT,CASRETGGKYQPQHF
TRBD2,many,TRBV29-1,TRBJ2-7,TGCAGCGGGGGGGGAGATAACTCCTACGAGCAGTACTTC,CSGGGDNSYEQYF
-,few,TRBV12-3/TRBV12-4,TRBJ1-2,TGTGCCAGCAGTTTGAGGCGCTATGGCTACACCTTC,CASSLRRYGYTF
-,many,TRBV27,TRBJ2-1,TGTGCCAGCAGTGACGGGGGATATGAGCAGTTCTTC,CASSDGGYEQFF
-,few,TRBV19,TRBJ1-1,TGTGCCAGTAGTGTCGCCGGGGCCCCGAACACTGAAGCTTTCTTT,CASSVAGAPNTEAFF
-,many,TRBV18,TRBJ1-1,TGTGCCAGCTCACCTACCACGAAGGACACTGAAGCTTTCTTT,CASSPTTKDTEAFF
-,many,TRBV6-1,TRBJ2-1,TGTGCCAGCAGTCCGTACCCCACCCGCTACAATGAGCAGTTCTTC,CASSPYPTRYNEQFF
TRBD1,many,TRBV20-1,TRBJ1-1,TGCAGTGCTAAGGGGGCGCCGGACACTGAAGCTTTCTTT,CSAKGAPDTEAFF
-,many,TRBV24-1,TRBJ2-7,TGTGCCACCAATCCCGGGGGCACCTACGAGCAGTACTTC,CATNPGGTYEQYF
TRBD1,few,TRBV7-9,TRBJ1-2,TGTGCCAGCAGCTCTATCCTTCGTGGCCAGGGGGCGAACTATGGCTACACCTTC,CASSSILRGQGANYGYTF
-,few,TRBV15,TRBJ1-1,TGTGCCACCAGCAGAGATATTAACCCAGGGATTGAAGCTTTCTTT,CATSRDINPGIEAFF
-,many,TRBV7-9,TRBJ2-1,TGTGCCAGCAGCTTAGGCGCTAGTTCCAATGAGCAGTTCTTC,CASSLGASSNEQFF
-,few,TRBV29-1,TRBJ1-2,TGCAGCGCAGACTCCGGCGGAGGCTATGGCTACACCTTC,CSADSGGGYGYTF
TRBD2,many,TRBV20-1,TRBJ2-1,TGCAGTGCTAGTCGCGGGCGGAGCGGGAGGCGACTTAATGAGCAGTTCTTC,CSASRGRSGRRLNEQFF
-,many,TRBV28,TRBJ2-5,TGTGCCAGCAGCCGCCCCGGGGCTCGCCAAGAGACCCAGTACTTC,CASSRPGARQETQYF
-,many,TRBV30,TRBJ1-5,TGTGCCTGGAGTAGCGGGAGCAATCAGCCCCAGCATTTT,CAWSSGSNQPQHF
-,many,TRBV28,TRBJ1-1,TGTGCCAGCAGTTCAAACCTGAGGAACACTGAAGCTTTCTTT,CASSSNLRNTEAFF
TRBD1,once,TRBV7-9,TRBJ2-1,TGTGCCAGCAGCTCCCCCGGGACAGGGGTTCTCAATGAGCAGTTCTTC,CASSSPGTGVLNEQFF
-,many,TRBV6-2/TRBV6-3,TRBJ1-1,TGTGCCAGCAGTTGGGGTTCTTTAAGCACTGAAGCTTTCTTT,CASSWGSLSTEAFF
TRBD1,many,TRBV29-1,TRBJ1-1,TGCAGCGTGACAGGGTTCATGAACACTGAAGCTTTCTTT,CSVTGFMNTEAFF
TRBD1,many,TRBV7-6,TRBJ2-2,TGTGCCAGCAGCTCGCGACAGGGGTTGAACACCGGGGAGCTGTTTTTT,CASSSRQGLNTGELFF
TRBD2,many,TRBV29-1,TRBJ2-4,TGCAGCGCAATGGATACTAGCGGGAGCCAATTGGGCAAAAACATTCAGTACTTC,CSAMDTSGSQLGKNIQYF
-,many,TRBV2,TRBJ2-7,TGTGCCAGCAGGATAGGGGGACTCTCCTACGAGCAGTACTTC,CASRIGGLSYEQYF
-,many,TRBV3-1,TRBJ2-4,TGTGCCAGCAGCCAAGATGTCGCTAACATTCAGTACTTC,CASSQDVANIQYF
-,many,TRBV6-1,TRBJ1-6,TGTGCCAGCAGTGAGACTAGTCCCGGGACAAGCTATAATTCACCCCTCCACTTT,CASSETSPGTSYNSPLHF